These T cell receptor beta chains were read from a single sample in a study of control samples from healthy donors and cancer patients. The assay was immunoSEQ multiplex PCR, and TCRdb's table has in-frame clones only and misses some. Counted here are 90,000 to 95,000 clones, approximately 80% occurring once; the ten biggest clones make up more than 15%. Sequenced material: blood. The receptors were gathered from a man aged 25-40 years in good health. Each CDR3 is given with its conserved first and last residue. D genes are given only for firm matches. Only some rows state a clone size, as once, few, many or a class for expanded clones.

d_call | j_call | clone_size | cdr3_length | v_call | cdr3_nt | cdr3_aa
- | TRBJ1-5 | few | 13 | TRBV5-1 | TGCGCCAGCAGCGAAGCACTCAATCAGCCCCAGCATTTT | CASSEALNQPQHF
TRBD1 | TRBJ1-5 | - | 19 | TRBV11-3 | TGTGCCAGCAGCTTAAATCGAAGGCAGGGGGCTTATTTCAATCAGCCCCAGCATTTT | CASSLNRRQGAYFNQPQHF
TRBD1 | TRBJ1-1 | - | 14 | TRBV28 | TGTGCCAGCAGTGGACAGGGGGCAAGGTCTGAAGCTTTCTTT | CASSGQGARSEAFF
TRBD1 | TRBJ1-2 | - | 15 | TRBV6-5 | TGTGCCAGCAGTTACAAGACAGGGAACCCCTATGGCTACACCTTC | CASSYKTGNPYGYTF
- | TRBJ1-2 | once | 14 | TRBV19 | TGTGCCAGTAGTATAAGTCAGGTGGTCTATGGCTACACCTTC | CASSISQVVYGYTF
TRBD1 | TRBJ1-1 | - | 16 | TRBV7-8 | TGTGCCAGCAGCAAACGACCGGGACAGATGAACACTGAAGCTTTCTTT | CASSKRPGQMNTEAFF
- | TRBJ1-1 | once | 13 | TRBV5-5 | TGTGCCAGCAGCTTGAACGCGAACACTGAAGCTTTCTTT | CASSLNANTEAFF
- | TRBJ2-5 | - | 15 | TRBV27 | TGTGCCAGCAGTTCCTCGTGGGGTCGCCAAGAGACCCAGTACTTC | CASSSSWGRQETQYF
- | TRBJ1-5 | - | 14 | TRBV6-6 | TGTGCCAGCAAAGTAGCAGGGTCTAATCAGCCCCAGCATTTT | CASKVAGSNQPQHF
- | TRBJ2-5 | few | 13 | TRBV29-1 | TGCAGCGTTGGGAGTGGAGTTCAAGAGACCCAGTACTTC | CSVGSGVQETQYF
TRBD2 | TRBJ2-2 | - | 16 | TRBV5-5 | TGTGCCAGCAGCTTGAGAGCGGGGGGGGGAACCGGGGAGCTGTTTTTT | CASSLRAGGGTGELFF
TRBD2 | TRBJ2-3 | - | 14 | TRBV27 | TGTGCCAGCAGAAGGACTAGCGGTGCGGATACGCAGTATTTT | CASRRTSGADTQYF
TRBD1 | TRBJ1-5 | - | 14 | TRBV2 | TGTGCCAGCAGCTCCAGGGGGCGGGATCAGCCCCAGCATTTT | CASSSRGRDQPQHF
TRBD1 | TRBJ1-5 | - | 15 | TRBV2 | TGTGCCAGCAGTCCGACAGGGGCGAGCAATCAGCCCCAGCATTTT | CASSPTGASNQPQHF
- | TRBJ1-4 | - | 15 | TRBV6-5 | TGTGCCAGCGCCATCGGTATTCGGGTTGACGAAAAACTGTTTTTT | CASAIGIRVDEKLFF
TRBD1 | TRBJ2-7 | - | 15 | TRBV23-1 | TGCGCCAGCAGTCAAGGGACAGGGGAGCGGTACGAGCAGTACTTC | CASSQGTGERYEQYF
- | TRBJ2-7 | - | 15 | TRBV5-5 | TGTGCCAGCAGCACGACAGGCGACGCCCTGTACGAGCAGTACTTC | CASSTTGDALYEQYF
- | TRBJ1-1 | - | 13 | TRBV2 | TGTGCCAGCATCAAAGGGGGGGGCACTGAAGCTTTCTTT | CASIKGGGTEAFF
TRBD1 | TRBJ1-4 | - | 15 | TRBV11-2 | TGTGCCAGCAGCCGCCGGGACAGGGCTAATGAAAAACTGTTTTTT | CASSRRDRANEKLFF
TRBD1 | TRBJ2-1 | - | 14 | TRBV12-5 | TGTGCTAGTGGTAGGGGACAGGTTTACAATGAGCAGTTCTTC | CASGRGQVYNEQFF
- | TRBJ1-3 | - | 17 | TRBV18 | TGTGCCAGCTCACCCAACCTCGGACGGGGCTCTGGAAACACCATATATTTT | CASSPNLGRGSGNTIYF
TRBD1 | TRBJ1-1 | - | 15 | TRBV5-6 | TGTGCCAGCAGCTTGTTGGGACAGTATTCCACTGAAGCTTTCTTT | CASSLLGQYSTEAFF
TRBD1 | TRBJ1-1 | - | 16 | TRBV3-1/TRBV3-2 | TGTGCCAGCAGCCCCCGGGACAGGGAAGCGAGGCCTGAAGCTTTCTTT | CASSPRDREARPEAFF
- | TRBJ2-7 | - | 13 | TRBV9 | TGTGCCAGCAGCGTAGCAGGGGACTACGAGCAGTACTTC | CASSVAGDYEQYF
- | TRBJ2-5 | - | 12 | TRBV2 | TGTGCCAGCAGTGCCAGTGTCGAGACCCAGTACTTC | CASSASVETQYF